Each of the 28 T cell receptor beta chains below was sequenced from the same sample in a study of beta chain features in type 1 diabetes. Expressed TCRB transcripts were sequenced after all isolated RNA was converted to cDNA. The assay was immunoSEQ multiplex PCR, and TCRdb's table has in-frame clones only and misses some. This repertoire shows hundreds of thousands of clones, 15% to 18% found once; its top ten account for approximately 0.093%. Material for sequencing was naive CD4+ T cells from blood. The receptor source for this set is a man younger than 30 in good health.

The chain carries TRBV6-4 and TRBJ1-2; D is unclear. Looked up from germline, CDR1 is MRHNA and CDR2 is SNTAGT. Between the trimmed V and J ends, which lost 5 bases and 8 bases, there was a span of 15 bases. The CDR3 has 13 residues. CDR3 protein: CASSQTREGGYTF. CDR3 coding DNA: TGTGCCAGCAGTCAAACTCGCGAGGGAGGCTACACCTTC.

The rearrangement joins TRBV6-6 to TRBJ2-3; no reliable D call. The germline V gene encodes CDR1 MNHNY and CDR2 SVGAGI (reference sequence). V was cut by 7 bases and J by 0 bases, with 8 bases left in between. This CDR3 contains 13 residues. The DNA of the CDR3 is TGTGCCAGCACCACGGACAGCACAGATACGCAGTATTTT. Translating it yields CASTTDSTDTQYF.

This chain connects TRBV4-1 to TRBJ2-3; possible D gene TRBD2, 6 bases. Germline CDR1 and CDR2: MGHRA and YSYEKL. Trimming left V 4 bases short and J 1 base short, with 18 bases between. CDR3 length: 17 residues. The CDR3 coding sequence is TGCGCCAGCAGCCGGACCCTCGGCGGGACGGGCACAGATACGCAGTATTTT. Translated, it gives CASSRTLGGTGTDTQYF.

The J gene is TRBJ2-7, the V gene TRBV10-3; 7 bases line up with TRBD1. J was trimmed by 2 bases and V by 10 bases; bases with no gene match: 5. Germline V gene sequence: CDR1 ENHRY, CDR2 SYGVKD. This CDR3 contains 12 residues. For the CDR3, the DNA is TGTGCCACCACGGGACAGACCTACGAGCAGTACTTC. It yields the protein CATTGQTYEQYF.

This clone occurred once. The chain is built from TRBV15 and TRBJ1-3, with unresolved D. With 3 bases removed from V and 0 bases from J, the gap between germline ends came to 6 bases. The germline V gene has CDR1 LNHNV and CDR2 YYDKDF (reference sequence). This CDR3 is 14 amino acids long. CDR3 in DNA: TGTGCCACCAGCAGGGGTGCCTCTGGAAACACCATATATTTT. This gives the protein CATSRGASGNTIYF.

This clone occurred a few times. The gene calls are TRBV30 and TRBJ2-5; 7 positions match TRBD1. After removal of 8 bases from V and 0 bases from J, the junction contained 6 bases not matched to a gene. The V gene's germline CDR1 is GTSNPN and CDR2 SVGIG (reference sequence). The CDR3 extends over 13 amino acids. The CDR3 DNA reads TGTGCCGGGCCCGGGACAGACCAAGAGACCCAGTACTTC. This sequence encodes CAGPGTDQETQYF. Drawing the rest from reference TRBV30 and TRBJ2-5, the complete variable domain is SQTIHQWPATLVQPVGSPLSLECTVEGTSNPNLYWYRQAAGRGLQLLFYSVGIGQISSEVPQNLSASRPQDRQFILSSKKLLLSDSGFYLCAGPGTDQETQYFGPGTRLLVL.

This clone was observed a few times. The V and J genes are TRBV27 and TRBJ1-1, with TRBD1 identical over 9 bases. The CDR3 runs to 16 residues. V dropped 6 bases and J dropped 1; count of bases not matched to a gene: 9. Per the germline V gene, CDR1 is MNHEY and CDR2 is SMNVEV (reference sequence). This CDR3 reads CASRLQGASENTEAFF. The CDR3 bases are TGTGCCAGCAGATTACAGGGGGCTTCGGAGAACACTGAAGCTTTCTTT.

The chain links TRBV9 to TRBJ1-3; D gene ambiguous. The germline V gene encodes CDR1 SGDLS and CDR2 YYNGEE. The V end lost 4 bases, the J end lost 0 bases, and 14 bases lay between the germline ends. This CDR3 spans 16 amino acids. Here the CDR3 DNA reads TGTGCCAGCAGCCCCGGGGTCAAGGCCTCTGGAAACACCATATATTTT. Encoded protein: CASSPGVKASGNTIYF.

This rearrangement joins TRBV18 to TRBJ2-7; TRBD2 matches 12 bases. V lost 6 bases, J lost 3 bases, and 6 bases stayed unmatched. The CDR3 loop spans 15 amino acids. CDR1 and CDR2 (germline): KGHSH, LQKENI. The CDR3 nucleotides are TGTGCCAGCTCGTTCACTAGCGGGGGGTTCTACGAGCAGTACTTC. The encoded protein is CASSFTSGGFYEQYF.

The chain has TRBV18 and TRBJ2-5; D gene unclear. This CDR3 is 13 amino acids long. CDR1 and CDR2 from the germline V gene are KGHSH and LQKENI. The V end lost 3 bases, the J end lost 5 bases, and 10 bases lay between the germline ends. For the CDR3, the DNA is TGTGCCAGCTCACCGGACCGGATGGAGACCCAGTACTTC. Translating gives CASSPDRMETQYF.

This clone was detected a few times. The rearrangement joins TRBV5-1 to TRBJ2-1, with 7 bases that match TRBD2. Germline V lookup: CDR1 SGHRS, CDR2 YFSETQ. The CDR3 is 15 residues long. Germline trimming cut 1 base from V and 4 bases from J; bases unmatched to any gene: 5. CDR3 in DNA: TGCGCCAGCAGCTTGTATGCGGGGGAGTACAATGAGCAGTTCTTC. Amino acids: CASSLYAGEYNEQFF.

This clone was counted only a few times. This chain uses TRBV27 with TRBJ2-2; TRBD1 might be the D (5 bases). The CDR3 runs 12 residues. V shed 7 bases and J shed 6 bases, with 9 bases lying between them. Germline V CDR1 and CDR2: MNHEY, SMNVEV (reference sequence). The CDR3 is CASKGVAGELFF. CDR3 coding DNA: TGTGCCAGCAAAGGGGTCGCCGGGGAGCTGTTTTTT.

This clone has just a few counts. The chain uses TRBV19 and TRBJ1-5; 8 bases match TRBD1. This CDR3 is built from 14 residues. Germline values: CDR1 LNHDA, CDR2 SQIVND (reference sequence). V gave up 9 bases and J gave up 3 bases; unmatched junction bases: 7. The CDR3 DNA sequence: TGTGCCAGCCGAGGGACAGGCATCAATCAGCCCCAGCATTTT. Residues: CASRGTGINQPQHF.

This clone was observed many times. The chain links TRBV7-2 to TRBJ2-1; D is uncertain. The CDR3 has 13 amino acids. V lost 7 bases and J lost 2, with 9 bases in between. The V gene's germline CDR1 is SGHTA and CDR2 FQGNSA. In DNA form, the CDR3 reads TGTGCCAGCAACGCGGCAGCCTACAATGAGCAGTTCTTC. Protein sequence: CASNAAAYNEQFF.

This clone came up a few times. In DNA, the CDR3 is TGTGCCAGCAGCTTGGGGACAGGGGTCGAGCAGTTCTTC. Its translation is CASSLGTGVEQFF. V and J are TRBV5-4 and TRBJ2-1, with TRBD1 matching 9 bases. Germline V gene lookup returns CDR1 SGHNT and CDR2 YYREEE (reference sequence). V gave up 0 bases and J gave up 10 bases; unmatched junction bases: 2. The CDR3 has 13 residues.

A few counts support this clone. The chain recombines TRBV29-1 with TRBJ2-1; D might be TRBD1 (7 bases). Trimming removed 7 bases from V and 7 bases from J, with 17 bases in between. The CDR3 covers 13 residues. Germline loops: CDR1 SQVTM, CDR2 ANQGSEA. CDR3: CSAAGQGGNEQFF. The CDR3 coding sequence is TGCAGCGCCGCGGGGCAGGGGGGTAATGAGCAGTTCTTC.

This clone was seen a few times. This chain connects TRBV10-3 to TRBJ2-7, with D hard to call. The V gene's germline CDR1 is ENHRY and CDR2 SYGVKD. The CDR3 covers 13 residues. The V gene lost 4 bases and the J gene lost 6 bases, with 13 bases spanning the gap. CDR3 nucleotide sequence: TGTGCCATCAGTGCTCAGACCCTTACCGAGCAGTACTTC. Translated, it gives CAISAQTLTEQYF.

This clone has just a few counts. V and J are TRBV5-1 and TRBJ1-5; D is possibly TRBD1 (6 bases). The CDR3 runs 16 residues. Trimming shortened V by 3 bases and J by 4 bases, and 17 bases separated the two germline ends. Per the germline V gene, CDR1 is SGHRS and CDR2 is YFSETQ. The chain's CDR3 is CASSSPPDSTNQPQHF. The CDR3 DNA is TGCGCCAGCAGCTCCCCCCCGGACAGTACTAATCAGCCCCAGCATTTT.

This clone was seen only a few times. This chain joins TRBV9 and TRBJ2-2; no definite D call. The CDR3 length is 12 residues. Germline V CDR1 and CDR2: SGDLS, YYNGEE. Trimming left V 1 base short and J 6 bases short, with 4 bases between. The CDR3 reads CASSVPAGELFF. The CDR3, as DNA: TGTGCCAGCAGCGTACCAGCCGGGGAGCTGTTTTTT.

The rearrangement uses TRBV5-1 and TRBJ2-7; 9 bases agree with TRBD2. This CDR3 has 16 residues. Germline CDR1 SGHRS, CDR2 YFSETQ. V shed 0 bases and J 5 bases; nucleotides not matched to a gene: 9. In DNA form, the CDR3 reads TGCGCCAGCAGCTTGGCCGGGGTAGCGGGAGCCCACGAGCAGTACTTC. This encodes CASSLAGVAGAHEQYF.

The chain couples TRBV7-9 to TRBJ2-7; 11 nucleotides align to TRBD1. The CDR3 has 15 amino acids. Germline loops: CDR1 SEHNR, CDR2 FQNEAQ (reference sequence). Trimming cost V 4 bases and J 2 bases; bases outside gene matches: 4. This CDR3 is CASSSRDRGAYEQYF. In nucleotides, the CDR3 is TGTGCCAGCAGCTCCCGGGACAGGGGGGCCTACGAGCAGTACTTC.

In regard to this clone: Within the sample, other DNA sequences also encode this same CDR3. The chain has TRBV7-2 and TRBJ2-2; D is uncertain. V lost 3 bases to trimming and J lost 6 bases, with 5 bases between them. The CDR3 is made up of 12 amino acids. Germline CDR1 and CDR2: SGHTA and FQGNSA. The CDR3 is CASSLDAGELFF. The CDR3 bases are TGTGCCAGCAGCTTGGACGCCGGGGAGCTGTTTTTT.

A few counts support this clone. The V call is TRBV6-5, the J call TRBJ1-4, with 12 positions matching TRBD1. This CDR3 has 15 residues. Trimming removed 5 bases from V and 11 bases from J; junction bases left unmatched: 9. From germline, CDR1 is MNHEY and CDR2 SVGAGI. The CDR3 region has the DNA TGTGCCAGCAGTCCACCGGGACAGGGGGCGCTGAAACTGTTTTTT. It is translated as CASSPPGQGALKLFF.

The CDR3 DNA reads as TGCGCCAGCAGCTTGGCCCCCGAGAAAAATTCACCCCTCCACTTT. It is translated as CASSLAPEKNSPLHF. The chain employs TRBV5-1 and TRBJ1-6, with D uncertain. CDR1 SGHRS and CDR2 YFSETQ come from the germline V gene. This CDR3 comprises 15 residues. The V end lost 0 bases, the J end lost 7 bases, and 11 bases lay between the germline ends.

This clone was detected a few times. The J gene is TRBJ1-3, the V gene TRBV4-3; D perhaps matches TRBD1 (5 bases). Germline V gene lookup returns CDR1 LGHNA and CDR2 YSLEER. The germline V and J ends were trimmed by 1 base and 0 bases, with 10 bases remaining between them. The CDR3 extends over 16 amino acids. The CDR3: CASSQAQGFSGNTIYF. The CDR3 DNA follows: TGCGCCAGCAGCCAAGCGCAGGGCTTCTCTGGAAACACCATATATTTT.

This clone came up a few times. The V call is TRBV25-1, the J call TRBJ2-3; a possible D gene is TRBD2 (6 bases). Germline V gene data show CDR1 as MGHDK and CDR2 as SYGVNS. This CDR3 contains 14 residues. The germline V and J ends were trimmed by 7 bases and 3 bases, with 14 bases remaining between them. The CDR3 loop is CASTPVGGTDTQYF. Here the CDR3 DNA reads TGTGCCAGCACCCCCGTTGGGGGGACAGATACGCAGTATTTT.

This clone was seen only a few times. The V gene is TRBV5-4, the J gene TRBJ1-3; 7 nucleotides match TRBD1. The CDR3 has 15 residues. From germline, CDR1 is SGHNT and CDR2 YYREEE (reference sequence). The J segment lost 3 bases and the V segment lost 2 bases, leaving 5 bases of the junction unmatched. CDR3 protein: CASSFGTAYGNTIYF. Written as DNA, the CDR3 is TGTGCCAGCAGCTTCGGGACAGCGTATGGAAACACCATATATTTT.

V is TRBV28 and J is TRBJ1-2, with 7 bases that match TRBD1. With 3 bases clipped from V and 8 bases from J, the junction kept 3 bases outside the gene matches. The length of the CDR3 is 12 residues. The germline V gene has CDR1 MDHEN and CDR2 SYDVKM. The CDR3 loop reads CASSLTGKGYTF. CDR3 in DNA: TGTGCCAGCAGTTTGACAGGGAAAGGCTACACCTTC.